Below, 18 T cell receptor beta chains from the same sample are listed, as sequenced in a study of shared clonotypes between healthy human individuals. The data were produced by immunoSEQ multiplex PCR, yet TCRdb's version contains in-frame clones alone and is incomplete. The sample lists about 1.1 million clones, 77% seen once, with about 0.89% in the top ten. Specimen: memory CD4+ T cells from PBMCs. Subset meaning: CD45RA-negative fraction. These receptors all stem from a man between 18 and 29 years old in good health. Some clones in this sample may be carry-over from other donors' samples.

The V gene is TRBV7-2, the J gene TRBJ1-5; D remains ambiguous. The germline gives CDR1 SGHTA, CDR2 FQGNSA. CDR3 length equals 14 residues. V was clipped by 5 bases and J by 8 bases, with 16 bases between them. CDR3 sequence (DNA): TGTGCCAGCAGCAAGTCGGGGTTGTTTGAGCCCCAGCATTTT. Protein product: CASSKSGLFEPQHF.

The chain has TRBV18 and TRBJ1-1; TRBD1 agrees at 9 bases. The CDR3 has 14 residues. Germline V gene data show CDR1 as KGHSH and CDR2 as LQKENI. Unmatched junction bases numbered 5, after V lost 5 bases and J lost 4 bases. In nucleotides, the CDR3 is TGTGCCAGCTCAGCCGGGACAGGGCTCACTGAAGCTTTCTTT. As protein: CASSAGTGLTEAFF.

As concerns this clone: A read error may produce the germline difference seen at one junction end. The chain links TRBV6-1 to TRBJ2-7, with 13 bases fitting TRBD2. CDR1 and CDR2 (germline): MNHNS, SASEGT. This CDR3 is 11 amino acids long. In DNA, the CDR3 is TGTGCCAGCAGACCCACTAGCGGGAGGGACTTC. It specifies CASRPTSGRDF.

This clone was seen only once. This chain links TRBV28 with TRBJ2-7, with D hard to call. V lost 2 bases and J lost 2, with 7 bases in between. The CDR3 length is 13 residues. Per germline, CDR1 MDHEN and CDR2 SYDVKM. CDR3 in DNA: TGTGCCAGCAGTTTAGGAACCACCTACGAGCAGTACTTC. This encodes CASSLGTTYEQYF.

The chain recombines TRBV5-1 with TRBJ2-7; 11 nucleotides line up with TRBD1. Germline CDR1 and CDR2: SGHRS and YFSETQ. V gave up 2 bases and J gave up 5 bases; unmatched junction bases: 6. This CDR3 comprises 15 residues. This chain's CDR3 is CASSLGQGAFDEQYF. CDR3 nucleotides: TGCGCCAGCAGCTTAGGACAGGGGGCTTTTGACGAGCAGTACTTC.

This clone has more than one count but fewer than ten. Other DNA sequences of this sample code for an identical CDR3. The gene calls are TRBV5-1 and TRBJ2-1; TRBD1 agrees at 8 bases. The CDR3 loop spans 13 amino acids. Germline assignment: CDR1 SGHRS and CDR2 YFSETQ. V lost 4 bases to trimming and J lost 7 bases; unmatched junction nucleotides: 4. The CDR3 coding sequence is TGCGCCAGCAGCGGCGACAGGGGAAATGAGCAGTTCTTC. The encoded protein is CASSGDRGNEQFF.

This clone has only one observation. CDR3 protein: CSVRQETQYF. In DNA form, the CDR3 reads TGCAGTGTCAGACAAGAGACCCAGTACTTC. This sequence joins TRBV20-1 and TRBJ2-5; D gene ambiguous. The CDR3 contains 10 residues. V was trimmed by 7 bases and J by 2 bases, leaving 5 bases between them. Looked up from germline, CDR1 is DFQATT and CDR2 is SNEGSKA (reference sequence).

This clone was picked up one time. This chain uses TRBV19 with TRBJ2-3, with TRBD1 as a possible D gene (6 bases). Per the germline V gene, CDR1 is LNHDA and CDR2 is SQIVND (reference sequence). The length of the CDR3 is 14 residues. CDR3 coding DNA: TGTGCGTCAACGTTAGGGGGTGGCACAGATACGCAGTATTTT. Its translation is CASTLGGGTDTQYF.

To note about this clone: A clone one base away is much larger, so this may be a read error. The rearrangement uses TRBV14 and TRBJ2-7; D call uncertain. With 2 bases removed from V and 3 bases from J, the gap between germline ends came to 2 bases. The CDR3 sequence is 11 residues long. CDR1 is SGHDN, CDR2 FVKESK, per germline. The CDR3 protein is CASSQNYEQYF. CDR3 DNA: TGTGCCAGCAGCCAAAACTACGAGCAGTACTTC.

The chain employs TRBV10-3 and TRBJ1-1, with a tentative D call TRBD1 (5 bases). Germline V gives CDR1 ENHRY, CDR2 SYGVKD. Deletions cut 2 bases from V and 4 bases from J, with 8 bases between. This CDR3 spans 13 amino acids. The CDR3 is CAISEVGTTEAFF. The CDR3 DNA is TGTGCCATCAGTGAGGTGGGGACCACTGAAGCTTTCTTT.

The chain couples TRBV6-5 to TRBJ2-3; D possibly uses TRBD1 or TRBD2 (5 bases each). The germline V gene has CDR1 MNHEY and CDR2 SVGAGI. Trimming shortened V by 6 bases and J by 0 bases, and 13 bases separated the two germline ends. The CDR3 length is 15 residues. The CDR3 DNA reads as TGTGCCAGCAGCCCCCGGGGCCGAAGCACAGATACGCAGTATTTT. Protein: CASSPRGRSTDTQYF.

The gene calls are TRBV28 and TRBJ1-2, with D possibly matching TRBD1 (5 bases). The CDR3 loop spans 16 amino acids. CDR1 MDHEN and CDR2 SYDVKM come from the germline V gene. Trimming removed 6 bases from V and 1 base from J, with 18 bases in between. CDR3 sequence (DNA): TGTGCCAGCAGACCCGGAGTTTTGGGGGATAACTATGGCTACACCTTC. Residues: CASRPGVLGDNYGYTF.

The chain has TRBV10-2 and TRBJ2-7; D might be TRBD1 or TRBD2, each matching 5 bases. Germline V gene sequence: CDR1 WSHSY, CDR2 SAAADI. V was clipped by 4 bases and J by 2 bases, with 6 bases between them. The CDR3 contains 12 residues. The CDR3 is CASSGGAYEQYF. The CDR3 DNA sequence: TGCGCCAGCAGTGGAGGGGCCTACGAGCAGTACTTC.

This clone appeared many times. The J gene is TRBJ1-1, the V gene TRBV5-4; D ambiguous. The ends were cut back, 2 bases at V and 1 base at J, with 24 bases in the middle. The length of the CDR3 is 19 residues. Germline V gene lookup returns CDR1 SGHNT and CDR2 YYREEE (reference sequence). In nucleotides, the CDR3 is TGTGCCAGCAGCTTCAACTTATTCGGCCTGGCGGAGGGGAACACTGAAGCTTTCTTT. Translation: CASSFNLFGLAEGNTEAFF.

The V gene is TRBV30, the J gene TRBJ2-5; tentatively, D is TRBD1 or TRBD2 (5 bases each). Germline V gene sequence: CDR1 GTSNPN, CDR2 SVGIG (reference sequence). Trimming cost V 2 bases and J 8 bases, with 15 bases left between them. CDR3 length: 13 residues. In DNA form, the CDR3 reads TGTGCCTGGAGTAGGGGACGGTTACCCACCCAGTACTTC. This sequence encodes CAWSRGRLPTQYF.

Regarding this clone: A read error may be the cause here, since a much bigger clone is one base away. The gene calls are TRBV5-4 and TRBJ2-3; D is ambiguous. Trimming left V 0 bases short and J 3 bases short, with 8 bases between. The CDR3 is 14 amino acids. The germline CDR1 and CDR2 sequences are SGHNT and YYREEE (reference sequence). This CDR3 is CASSLGAETDTQYF. CDR3 DNA sequence: TGTGCCAGCAGCTTGGGGGCAGAGACAGATACGCAGTATTTT.

Only a few counts were recorded for this clone. The sample holds other DNA sequences that translate to the same CDR3. The chain recombines TRBV13 with TRBJ2-5; 11 bases align to TRBD2. This CDR3 comprises 16 residues. V dropped 6 bases and J dropped 2; count of bases not matched to a gene: 8. CDR1 is PRHDT, CDR2 FYEKMQ, per germline (reference sequence). The CDR3 loop reads CASRTGTSGPQETQYF. The CDR3 bases are TGTGCCAGCAGAACCGGGACTAGCGGACCGCAAGAGACCCAGTACTTC.

The V gene is TRBV6-1, the J gene TRBJ1-1; D is unresolved. The length of the CDR3 is 13 residues. Trimming took off 2 bases at V and 7 bases at J, with 11 bases between the two ends. The germline gives CDR1 MNHNS, CDR2 SASEGT. The CDR3 is CASSELRSFEAFF. CDR3 DNA: TGTGCCAGCAGTGAACTGCGATCGTTTGAAGCTTTCTTT.